Below, 8 T cell receptor beta chains from the same sample are listed, as sequenced in a study of beta chain features in type 1 diabetes. Reverse transcription of all isolated RNA meant that expressed TCRB transcripts were sequenced. Repertoires were generated with immunoSEQ multiplex PCR, while TCRdb's copy carries only in-frame clones and drops some. This table holds over 500,000 clones, around 15% found once. Specimen: naive CD4+ T cells from blood. Receptors originate from a man aged 18 to 29 in good health.

The chain has TRBV9 and TRBJ2-5, with D hard to call. CDR3 length: 14 amino acids. The germline V gene encodes CDR1 SGDLS and CDR2 YYNGEE. The V and J ends lost 9 bases and 2 bases respectively, with 17 bases between them. In DNA form, the CDR3 reads TGTGCCACCTCCAAGGGAAGAGGACAAGAGACCCAGTACTTC. It specifies CATSKGRGQETQYF. Drawing the rest from reference TRBV9 and TRBJ2-5, the complete variable domain is DSGVTQTPKHLITATGQRVTLRCSPRSGDLSVYWYQQSLDQGLQFLIQYYNGEERAKGNILERFSAQQFPDLHSELNLSSLELGDSALYFCATSKGRGQETQYFGPGTRLLVL.

The CDR3 loop is CASSVQETQYF. The DNA of the CDR3 is TGTGCCAGCAGTGTTCAAGAGACCCAGTACTTC. V and J are TRBV28 and TRBJ2-5; unclear D gene. Per the germline V gene, CDR1 is MDHEN and CDR2 is SYDVKM. V lost 5 bases and J lost 2, with 3 bases in between. The CDR3 loop spans 11 amino acids. The full variable domain, in which reference TRBV28 and TRBJ2-5 provide the parts outside the CDR3, is DVKVTQSSRYLVKRTGEKVFLECVQDMDHENMFWYRQDPGLGLRLIYFSYDVKMKEKGDIPEGYSVSREKKERFSLILESASTNQTSMYLCASSVQETQYFGPGTRLLVL.

There are a few counts of this clone. The chain joins TRBV18 to TRBJ2-3, with 7 bases that match TRBD2. Per the germline V gene, CDR1 is KGHSH and CDR2 is LQKENI. The CDR3 runs 16 residues. With 3 bases clipped from V and 5 bases from J, the junction kept 11 bases outside the gene matches. CDR3 loop: CASSPPRLATVDTQYF. CDR3 DNA sequence: TGTGCCAGCTCACCTCCGAGACTAGCCACCGTAGATACGCAGTATTTT.

About this clone: Other nucleotide sequences in the sample specify the same CDR3. The V call is TRBV7-9, the J call TRBJ1-5; D is undetermined. This CDR3 region has 12 residues. The V gene lost 5 bases and the J gene lost 6 bases, with 8 bases spanning the gap. The germline CDR1 and CDR2 sequences are SEHNR and FQNEAQ (reference sequence). The CDR3 DNA follows: TGTGCCAGCAGCCTCGACGGTCAGCCCCAGCATTTT. It yields the protein CASSLDGQPQHF.

This clone has only a few counts. The chain uses TRBV6-5 and TRBJ2-7; possibly TRBD1 or TRBD2 for D (5 bases each). Germline V lookup: CDR1 MNHEY, CDR2 SVGAGI. V was shortened by 4 bases and J by 5 bases, with 18 bases between the two germline ends. The CDR3 is 15 residues long. The CDR3 sequence is CASSSLGTRNHEQYF. The CDR3 region has the DNA TGTGCCAGCAGTTCCCTAGGGACCAGAAACCACGAGCAGTACTTC.

This clone was seen more than once but under ten times. This chain uses TRBV5-6 with TRBJ1-5, with 8 bases identical to TRBD1. The CDR3 has 17 amino acids. The V and J ends lost 3 bases and 0 bases, in that order; junction bases with no gene match: 8. Per the germline V gene, CDR1 is SGHDT and CDR2 is YYEEEE. CDR3 DNA: TGTGCCAGCAGCTCCGGGACAGGAGGTTATAGCAATCAGCCCCAGCATTTT. It encodes CASSSGTGGYSNQPQHF.

This chain connects TRBV28 to TRBJ1-2; maybe TRBD1 (6 bases). V lost 8 bases and J lost 2, with 18 bases in between. This CDR3 has 15 amino acids. CDR1 is MDHEN and CDR2 is SYDVKM in the germline V gene. CDR3: CASVSPGTKNYGYTF. The CDR3 DNA reads as TGTGCCAGCGTCTCCCCCGGGACAAAGAACTATGGCTACACCTTC.

This clone was counted a few times. This sequence joins TRBV7-9 and TRBJ1-2, with a possible D match to TRBD1 (5 bases). The CDR3 loop spans 13 amino acids. The germline CDR1 and CDR2 sequences are SEHNR and FQNEAQ (reference sequence). V was trimmed by 2 bases and J by 2 bases, leaving 6 bases between them. Here the CDR3 DNA reads TGTGCCAGCAGCTTAAAGGGGAACTATGGCTACACCTTC. Translation gives CASSLKGNYGYTF.